The 7 T cell receptor beta chains presented below share a single source sample, sequenced in a study of T cell responses to AZD1222 COVID-19 vaccine. Sequencing used immunoSEQ multiplex PCR; TCRdb keeps in-frame clones, though not all of them. Among 150,000 or so clones listed, about 90% were seen once. Sequencing used peripheral blood, obtained 28 days after the second AZD1222 dose. The receptors originated from an adult who received the AZD1222 COVID-19 vaccine.

This chain connects TRBV10-2 to TRBJ1-5; 7 bases match TRBD1. The CDR3 is 13 residues long. Trimming removed 6 bases from V and 3 bases from J; junction bases left unmatched: 2. Germline lookup yields CDR1 WSHSY and CDR2 SAAADI. CDR3 region: CASRGQANQPQHF. CDR3 coding DNA: TGCGCCAGCAGAGGACAGGCCAATCAGCCCCAGCATTTT.

This clone was recorded once. V and J are TRBV10-3 and TRBJ2-1; maybe TRBD1 (7 bases). The length of the CDR3 is 12 residues. CDR1 and CDR2 from the germline V gene are ENHRY and SYGVKD. Trimming took off 6 bases at V and 8 bases at J, with 11 bases between the two ends. CDR3 bases: TGTGCCATCAGCCCCAGGGGGGATGAGCAGTTCTTC. Its translation: CAISPRGDEQFF.

This chain connects TRBV2 to TRBJ2-1; 7 nucleotides agree with TRBD1. The CDR3 has 12 amino acids. Trimming cost V 6 bases and J 8 bases; bases outside gene matches: 4. In germline, CDR1 is SNHLY, CDR2 FYNNEI. The chain's CDR3 is CASRQGGDEQFF. In DNA form, the CDR3 reads TGTGCCAGCAGGCAAGGGGGCGATGAGCAGTTCTTC.

The genes are TRBV10-3 and TRBJ1-5, with D maybe TRBD1 (6 bases). This CDR3 is built from 15 residues. Germline values: CDR1 ENHRY, CDR2 SYGVKD. Trimming left V 5 bases short and J 0 bases short, with 11 bases between. In nucleotides, the CDR3 is TGTGCCATCAGTAAGGACAGTCTTAGCAATCAGCCCCAGCATTTT. Encoded protein: CAISKDSLSNQPQHF.

This chain uses TRBV15 with TRBJ1-2; the match to TRBD1 covers 8 bases. The germline V gene encodes CDR1 LNHNV and CDR2 YYDKDF (reference sequence). J lost 7 bases, V lost 6 bases, and 13 bases had no gene match. CDR3 length: 15 amino acids. The CDR3 DNA sequence: TGTGCCACCAGAGAGACCAGGGGGCGATTCTTTGGCTACACCTTC. It specifies CATRETRGRFFGYTF.

The genes are TRBV5-1 and TRBJ2-1, with 14 bases lining up with TRBD2. The CDR3 is 16 amino acids. From germline, CDR1 is SGHRS and CDR2 YFSETQ. J was trimmed by 4 bases and V by 0 bases; bases with no gene match: 0. In DNA, the CDR3 is TGCGCCAGCAGCTTGGGACTAGCGGGGGGGTACAATGAGCAGTTCTTC. It encodes CASSLGLAGGYNEQFF.

This rearrangement joins TRBV2 to TRBJ1-6; 8 bases map to TRBD1. The CDR3 is made up of 14 amino acids. J gave up 10 bases and V 7 bases, and 9 bases lay outside the gene matches. The germline V gene encodes CDR1 SNHLY and CDR2 FYNNEI. The CDR3 DNA sequence: TGTGCCAGCATCAAGGACAGGGCGGGGTCACCCCTCCACTTT. Translation: CASIKDRAGSPLHF.